A selection of T cell receptor beta chains follows, all from one sample in a study of cytomegalovirus exposure and HLA in healthy donors. Repertoires were generated with immunoSEQ multiplex PCR, while TCRdb's copy carries only in-frame clones and drops some. The repertoire includes 160,000 or so clones, over 65% of them detected once, and around 2.5% sits in the top ten. Sample: PBMCs. These receptors originate from a man between 60 and 75 years old in good health and CMV-seronegative. The CDR3 runs from the conserved cysteine through the conserved F or W. The order of the fields is V gene, clone size, J gene, D gene, CDR3 DNA, CDR3 protein. D genes are given only for firm matches. Rows give clone size only sometimes, using once, few, many, or a class for an expanded clone.

TRBV28	.	TRBJ1-5	TRBD1	TGTGCCAGCAGTTTGTATTGCGTGTACAGGGGTTGTGGTCAGCCCCAGCATTTT	CASSLYCVYRGCGQPQHF
TRBV7-9	.	TRBJ2-7	.	TGTGCCAGCAGCTCCTATCGGGGGGCCGGGTCCTACGAGCAGTACTTC	CASSSYRGAGSYEQYF
TRBV2	.	TRBJ2-4	.	TGTGCCAGCAGATCGAGGGGGATGGACAAAAACATTCAGTACTTC	CASRSRGMDKNIQYF
TRBV28	once	TRBJ2-7	.	TGTGCCAGCAGACCCGGCGGCTACGAGCAGTACTTC	CASRPGGYEQYF
TRBV7-2	.	TRBJ2-7	.	TGTGCCAGCAGCAACAACAGGGCTGCCTACGAGCAGTACTTC	CASSNNRAAYEQYF
TRBV14	.	TRBJ2-2	.	TGTGCCAGCAGTCTAAACGCCGGGAACACCGGGGAGCTGTTTTTT	CASSLNAGNTGELFF
TRBV18	few	TRBJ1-2	.	TGTGCCAGCTCACCCGGGACTCGTCCATACACCTTC	CASSPGTRPYTF
TRBV10-3	.	TRBJ1-2	TRBD1	TGTGCCATCTCCCTTGGACAGGGCACTAGGGACTATGGCTACACCTTC	CAISLGQGTRDYGYTF
TRBV6-1	.	TRBJ1-5	.	TGTGCCAGCAGTGACCTACCAGGGAGGGGCAATCAGCCCCAGAATTTT	CASSDLPGRGNQPQNF
TRBV7-8	.	TRBJ2-7	TRBD1	TGTGCCAGCAGCTCTAGACAGGGTCGGTCCTACGAGCAGTACTTC	CASSSRQGRSYEQYF
TRBV9	once	TRBJ2-3	.	TGTGCCAGCAGCACGGACAGCTACACAGATACGCAGTATTTT	CASSTDSYTDTQYF
TRBV10-3	.	TRBJ2-3	TRBD2	TGTGCCATCAGTGGTGCGAGCGGGGGTACCTACACAGATACGCAGTATTTT	CAISGASGGTYTDTQYF
TRBV7-8	.	TRBJ2-7	TRBD2	TGTGCCAGCAGCTTAGAGGGACTAGCGGGGGGGATGACTTACGAGCAGTACTTC	CASSLEGLAGGMTYEQYF
TRBV2	.	TRBJ1-2	TRBD1	TGTGCCAGCAGTGAATCCGGGACAGGGGGTACGTTCTATGGCTACACCTTC	CASSESGTGGTFYGYTF
TRBV16	few	TRBJ2-7	TRBD1	TGTGCCAGCAGCCGGGACAGATTCTCCTACGAGCAGTACTTC	CASSRDRFSYEQYF
TRBV5-6	.	TRBJ2-7	TRBD1	TGTGCCAGCAGCTTGGAGATCAGGGGGTCATCCTACGAGCAGTACTTC	CASSLEIRGSSYEQYF
TRBV18	.	TRBJ1-2	TRBD1	TGTGCCAGCTCACCTGGCCGGGACAGCTATGGCTACACCTTC	CASSPGRDSYGYTF
TRBV6-1	.	TRBJ2-5	.	TGTGCCAGCAGTGGACCAAAGGGAAGGGGCCAAGAGACCCAGTACTTC	CASSGPKGRGQETQYF
TRBV18	.	TRBJ2-7	TRBD1	TGTGCCAGCTCACCCAGGACAGGAGCCTACGAGCAGTACTTC	CASSPRTGAYEQYF
TRBV5-5	.	TRBJ1-6	.	TGTGCCAGCAGCTTGGAACCCAGGGCGAGAACCTATAATTCACCCCTCCACTTT	CASSLEPRARTYNSPLHF
TRBV7-2	.	TRBJ1-1	.	TGTGCCAGCAGCGCCGGACAACGAAGCGAAGCTTTCTTT	CASSAGQRSEAFF
TRBV5-6	.	TRBJ1-1	.	TGTGCCAGCAGCTGGTGGTCCGCAGTGAACACTGAAGCTTTCTTT	CASSWWSAVNTEAFF
TRBV6-1	.	TRBJ1-1	TRBD1	TGTGCCAGCAGTGAAGCCTTGGGACAGGGACGAAACACTGAAGCTTTCTTT	CASSEALGQGRNTEAFF
TRBV10-2	.	TRBJ2-5	TRBD1	TGCGCCAGTTCAGGGGCAGGGGGCACCCAGTACTTC	CASSGAGGTQYF
TRBV7-9	.	TRBJ2-5	.	TGTGCCAGCAGCGCGGACAGTAAAGAGACCCAGTACTTC	CASSADSKETQYF
TRBV7-6	.	TRBJ2-2	TRBD1	TGTGCCAGCAGCTCAGGAAACAGGGGCACCGGGGAGCTGTTTTTT	CASSSGNRGTGELFF
TRBV28	once	TRBJ2-7	.	TGTGCCAGCAGCGAGGCCCTCTACGAGCAGTACTTC	CASSEALYEQYF
TRBV2	.	TRBJ2-1	TRBD2	TGTGCCAGCAGCGATAGGACTAGCGGGTGGACCAATGAGCAGTTCTTC	CASSDRTSGWTNEQFF
TRBV2	.	TRBJ2-3	.	TGTGCCAGCAGTCTTACCAGGACTATTGGAGGGGCCGGAGATACGCAGTATTTT	CASSLTRTIGGAGDTQYF
TRBV5-1	.	TRBJ2-2	TRBD2	TGCGCCAGCAGCTTGACTAGCGGGGGGAACACCGGGGAGCTGTTTTTT	CASSLTSGGNTGELFF
TRBV6-6	.	TRBJ1-1	.	TGTGCCAGCAACACTGACAGGGAAGCTTTCTTT	CASNTDREAFF
TRBV19	.	TRBJ2-7	TRBD2	TGTGCCAGTAGTGCGCTTCCAACTAGCGGTACCTACGAGCAGTACTTC	CASSALPTSGTYEQYF
TRBV10-3	.	TRBJ2-1	.	TGTGCCATCAGTGACAGGGTGGACTACAATGAGCAGTTCTTC	CAISDRVDYNEQFF
TRBV7-9	.	TRBJ2-7	TRBD1	TGTGCCAACAGCTTCCCCGACAGGGGCGCCTACGAGCAGTACTTC	CANSFPDRGAYEQYF
TRBV27	.	TRBJ2-1	.	TGTGCCAGCAGTTTATCCCTCCTCTTAGGGGGAAACAATGAGCAGTTCTTC	CASSLSLLLGGNNEQFF